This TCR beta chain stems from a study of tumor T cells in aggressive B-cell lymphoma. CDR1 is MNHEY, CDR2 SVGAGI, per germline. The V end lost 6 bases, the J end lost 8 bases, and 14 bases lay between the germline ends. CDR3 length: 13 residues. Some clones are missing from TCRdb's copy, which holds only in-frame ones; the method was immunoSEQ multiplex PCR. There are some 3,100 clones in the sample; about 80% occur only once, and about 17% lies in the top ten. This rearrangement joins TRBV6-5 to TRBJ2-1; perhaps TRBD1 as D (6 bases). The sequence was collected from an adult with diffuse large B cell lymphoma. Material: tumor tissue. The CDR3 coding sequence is TGTGCCAGCAGGTCGACAGGTTCCGATGAGCAGTTCTTC. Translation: CASRSTGSDEQFF.